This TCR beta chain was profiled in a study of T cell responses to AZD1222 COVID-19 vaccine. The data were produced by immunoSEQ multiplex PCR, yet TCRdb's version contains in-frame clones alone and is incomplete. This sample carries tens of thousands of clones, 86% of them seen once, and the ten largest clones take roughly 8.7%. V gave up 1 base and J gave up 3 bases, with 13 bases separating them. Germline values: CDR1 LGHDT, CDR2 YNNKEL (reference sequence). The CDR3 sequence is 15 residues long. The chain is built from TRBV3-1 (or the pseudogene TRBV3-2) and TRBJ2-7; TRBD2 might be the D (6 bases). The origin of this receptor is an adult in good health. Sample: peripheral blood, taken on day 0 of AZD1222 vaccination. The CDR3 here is CASSQGGRGYYEQYF. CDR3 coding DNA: TGTGCCAGCAGCCAAGGAGGGCGGGGTTACTACGAGCAGTACTTC.